This TCR beta chain was sequenced during a study of response to subunit inactivated influenza vaccine listed by TCRdb under 2018. Notes on the research overall: The study used deep quantitative T cell receptor repertoire profiling to track responses to a trivalent subunit inactivated influenza vaccine.

Its CDR3 holds 16 amino acids, cysteine through phenylalanine. Only the CDR3 region is kept as DNA, spanning 48 bases read in frame from base 1. The germline ends are 7 bases apart after V is trimmed by 0 bases and J by 1 base. Via the germline V gene, CDR1 is LGHNA and CDR2 YSLEER. Turning to this clonotype: The antigen it binds to is not known. Per-nucleotide qualities are absent, and no much larger clonotype sits a single base away.

The library was generated by RT-PCR. Sequencing was performed on an Illumina HiSeq 2500. The public reads were run again by TCRdb, first through fastp at Q25 and then through MiXCR, and only productive beta chains were kept. Every distinct CDR3 protein forms one entry, paired with its most common genes and DNA. The sample includes more than 150,000 distinct CDR3 sequences, with nearly 9.5% observed a single time. Clones ranked in the top ten supply approximately 10% of the sample. Results the study describes overall, beyond this receptor: The authors proposed that each seasonal influenza vaccination may bring in only a limited number of new T cells.

The specimen comprised non-naive T cells sorted from PBMCs, sampled on the day of vaccination. The sample's cell subset or site label, decoded: memory T cell fraction. The receptor's source is a man aged 50 to 60 who received an inactivated influenza vaccine. Donor details come from another sample of the same person, matched by shared clones. The rearrangement combines TRBV4-3 with TRBJ2-6; the D gene is unclear. The CDR3 reads as follows: CASSQDLGSGANVLTF. The DNA reads as follows: TGCGCCAGCAGCCAAGATTTGGGATCTGGGGCCAACGTCCTGACTTTC.